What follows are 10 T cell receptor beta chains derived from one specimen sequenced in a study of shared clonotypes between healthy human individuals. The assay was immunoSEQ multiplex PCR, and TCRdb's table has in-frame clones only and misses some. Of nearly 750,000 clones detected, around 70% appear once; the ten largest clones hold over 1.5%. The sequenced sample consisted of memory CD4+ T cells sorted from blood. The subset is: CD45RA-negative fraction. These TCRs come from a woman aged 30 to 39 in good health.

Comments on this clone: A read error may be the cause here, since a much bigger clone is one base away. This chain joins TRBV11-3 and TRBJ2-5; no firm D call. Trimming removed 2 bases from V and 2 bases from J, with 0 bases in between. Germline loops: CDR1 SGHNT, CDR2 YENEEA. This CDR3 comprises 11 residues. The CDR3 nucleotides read TGTGCCAGCAGCTTACAAGAGACCCAGTACTTC. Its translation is CASSLQETQYF.

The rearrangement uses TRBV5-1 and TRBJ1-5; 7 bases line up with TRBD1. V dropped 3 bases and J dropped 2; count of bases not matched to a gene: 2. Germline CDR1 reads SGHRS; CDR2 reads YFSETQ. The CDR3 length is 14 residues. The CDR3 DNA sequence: TGCGCCAGCAGCTACACAGGGGGCAATCAGCCCCAGCATTTT. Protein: CASSYTGGNQPQHF.

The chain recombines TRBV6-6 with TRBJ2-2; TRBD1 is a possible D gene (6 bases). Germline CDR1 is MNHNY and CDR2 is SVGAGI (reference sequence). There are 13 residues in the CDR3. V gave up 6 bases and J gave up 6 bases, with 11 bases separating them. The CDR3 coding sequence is TGTGCCAGCAGCAACAGGGTTTCCGGGGAGCTGTTTTTT. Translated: CASSNRVSGELFF.

The CDR3 region is CASSKGSYEQYF. The CDR3 DNA is TGTGCCAGCAGCAAGGGATCCTACGAGCAGTACTTC. This sequence joins TRBV28 and TRBJ2-7, with D unresolved. This CDR3 has 12 residues. Germline V gene lookup returns CDR1 MDHEN and CDR2 SYDVKM. Deletions cut 6 bases from V and 1 base from J, with 7 bases between.

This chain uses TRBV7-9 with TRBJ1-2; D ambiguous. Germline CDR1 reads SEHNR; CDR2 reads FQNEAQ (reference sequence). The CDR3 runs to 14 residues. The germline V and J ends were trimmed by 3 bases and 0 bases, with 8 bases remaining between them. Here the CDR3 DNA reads TGTGCCAGCAGCTTGATTCTCTCTAACTATGGCTACACCTTC. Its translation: CASSLILSNYGYTF.

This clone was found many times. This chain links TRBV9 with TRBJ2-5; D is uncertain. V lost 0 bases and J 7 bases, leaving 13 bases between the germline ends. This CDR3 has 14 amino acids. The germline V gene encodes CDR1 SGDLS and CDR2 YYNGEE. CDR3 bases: TGTGCCAGCAGCGTAGGCGGTGGCACGGGGACCCAGTACTTC. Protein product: CASSVGGGTGTQYF.

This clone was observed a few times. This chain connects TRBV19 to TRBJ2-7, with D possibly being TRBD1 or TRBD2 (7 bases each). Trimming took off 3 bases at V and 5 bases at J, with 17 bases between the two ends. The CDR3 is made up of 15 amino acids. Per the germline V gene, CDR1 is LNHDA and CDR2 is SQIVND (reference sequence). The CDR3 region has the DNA TGTGCCAGTAGTATGGGAGGGAGAGGGGGCAACGAGCAGTACTTC. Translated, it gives CASSMGGRGGNEQYF.

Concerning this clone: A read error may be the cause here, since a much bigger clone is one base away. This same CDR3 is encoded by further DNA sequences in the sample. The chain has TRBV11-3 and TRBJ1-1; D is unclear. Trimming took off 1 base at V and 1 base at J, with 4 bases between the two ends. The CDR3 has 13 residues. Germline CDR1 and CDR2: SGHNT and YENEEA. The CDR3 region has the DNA TGTGCCAGCAGCTTAGGGCGGAACACTGAAGCTTTCTTT. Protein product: CASSLGRNTEAFF.

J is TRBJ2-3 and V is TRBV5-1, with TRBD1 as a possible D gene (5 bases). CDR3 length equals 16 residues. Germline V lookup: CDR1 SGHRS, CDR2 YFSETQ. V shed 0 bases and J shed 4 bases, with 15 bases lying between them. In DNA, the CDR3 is TGCGCCAGCAGCTTGGAGGGCAGGGATGATGCAGATACGCAGTATTTT. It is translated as CASSLEGRDDADTQYF.

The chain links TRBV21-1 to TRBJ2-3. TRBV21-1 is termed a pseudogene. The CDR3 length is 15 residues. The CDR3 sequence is CASRAATRIRDTQYF. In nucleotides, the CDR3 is TGTGCCAGCAGGGCAGCCACTCGTATACGAGATACGCAGTATTTT.